The sequence of this T cell receptor beta chain was determined in a study of immune characterization of retroperitoneal liposarcoma. TCRdb called the PCR reads again in MiXCR, with one record for every CDR3 protein. The sample lists roughly 1,900 distinct CDR3 sequences, around 30% occurring once. This clonotype was observed many times. The sequencing input was tumor tissue. The clonotype comes from a female donor with retroperitoneal liposarcoma.

CDR3: CASSPASGGRALNIQYF. Here the CDR3 DNA reads TGTGCCAGCAGCCCAGCTTCTGGCGGGAGGGCCCTAAACATTCAGTACTTC. The rearrangement links TRBV14 to TRBJ2-4, with 9 bases that match TRBD2. The J segment lost 6 bases and the V segment lost 4 bases, leaving 13 bases of the junction unmatched. Germline lookup yields CDR1 SGHDN and CDR2 FVKESK. This CDR3 spans 17 amino acids.